Listed below are T cell receptor beta chains from one sample, sequenced in a study of immune cell composition in non-small cell lung cancer. TCRdb's table, derived via immunoSEQ multiplex PCR, lists solely in-frame clones and lacks some. The table has some 9,100 clones, about 63% seen once. Sequencing input: lung tumor tissue. These receptors all stem from a human donor with non-small cell lung cancer. Both conserved end residues are part of each CDR3. The D gene is left open where the match is weak. Size values are once, few and many counts, or a class for expanded clones, and some rows have none.

V: TRBV5-1; D: NA; J: TRBJ2-3; size: few; DNA: TGCGCCAGCAGCTTGGAAGGGGGCACAGATACGCAGTATTTT; CDR3: CASSLEGGTDTQYF
V: TRBV6-1; D: NA; J: TRBJ2-2; size: NA; DNA: TGTGCCAGCAGGGTTTACGGGGAGCTGTTTTTT; CDR3: CASRVYGELFF
V: TRBV29-1; D: NA; J: TRBJ1-1; size: NA; DNA: TGCAGCGCTTACCAGGGTGACGGGTACACTGAAGCTTTCTTT; CDR3: CSAYQGDGYTEAFF
V: TRBV5-1; D: NA; J: TRBJ2-3; size: medium-sized; DNA: TGCGCCAGCAGCTTGGAAAGATCCACAGATACGCAGTATTTT; CDR3: CASSLERSTDTQYF
V: TRBV27; D: TRBD1; J: TRBJ2-7; size: few; DNA: TGTGCCAGCAGGCCCGGGACAGGGTTTGGCGAGCAGTACTTC; CDR3: CASRPGTGFGEQYF
V: TRBV19; D: TRBD1; J: TRBJ2-2; size: NA; DNA: TGTGCCAGTAGTCTACAGGGGGAGGTCTCCGGGGAGCTGTTTTTT; CDR3: CASSLQGEVSGELFF
V: TRBV27; D: NA; J: TRBJ1-5; size: medium-sized; DNA: TGTGCCAGCAGTTTCGCCCAGGGGAACCAGCCCCAGCATTTT; CDR3: CASSFAQGNQPQHF
V: TRBV6-5; D: NA; J: TRBJ2-7; size: NA; DNA: TGTGCTGCGATAGGGCGGGGGACACGCGAGCAGTACTTC; CDR3: CAAIGRGTREQYF
V: TRBV4-1; D: NA; J: TRBJ1-1; size: NA; DNA: TGCGCCAGCAGCCAATATCGGCTATACACTGAAGCTTTCTTT; CDR3: CASSQYRLYTEAFF
V: TRBV7-8; D: TRBD1; J: TRBJ1-2; size: NA; DNA: TGTGCCAGCAGCTCATACAGGGGCGTCTATGGCTACACCTTC; CDR3: CASSSYRGVYGYTF
V: TRBV30; D: NA; J: TRBJ2-2; size: NA; DNA: TGTGCGAATACCGGGACTTCGAACACCGGGGAGCTGTTTTTT; CDR3: CANTGTSNTGELFF
V: TRBV7-3; D: NA; J: TRBJ2-3; size: NA; DNA: TGTGCCAGCAGCTTATGGGGCGGCACAGATACGCAGTATTTT; CDR3: CASSLWGGTDTQYF
V: TRBV2; D: NA; J: TRBJ2-2; size: NA; DNA: TGTGCCAGCAGTGGATGGGTACAGAACACCGGGGAGCTGTTTTTT; CDR3: CASSGWVQNTGELFF
V: TRBV7-2; D: NA; J: TRBJ2-3; size: NA; DNA: TGTGCCAGCAGCTTAGATCCGAGCACAGATACGCAGTATTTT; CDR3: CASSLDPSTDTQYF
V: TRBV29-1; D: TRBD2; J: TRBJ2-1; size: once; DNA: TGCAGCGTGAGGGGGACAGGGACTAGCGGTTACAATGAGCAGTTCTTC; CDR3: CSVRGTGTSGYNEQFF
V: TRBV2; D: NA; J: TRBJ1-4; size: NA; DNA: TGTGCCAGCAGTGAAGTCGGGACCGCAGCAACTAATGAAAAACTGTTTTTT; CDR3: CASSEVGTAATNEKLFF
V: TRBV7-8; D: NA; J: TRBJ2-1; size: NA; DNA: TGTGCCAGCAGACCAGGGCTGGGGAACCCCTACAATGAGCAGTTCTTC; CDR3: CASRPGLGNPYNEQFF
V: TRBV28; D: NA; J: TRBJ1-2; size: medium-sized; DNA: TGTGCCAGCACCCCCCGCGACAGGATCCGTAGAGGCTACACCTTC; CDR3: CASTPRDRIRRGYTF
V: TRBV5-1; D: TRBD1; J: TRBJ1-1; size: NA; DNA: TGCGCCAGCAGCTTGGGGGGACAGCAGAACACTGAAGCTTTCTTT; CDR3: CASSLGGQQNTEAFF
V: TRBV6-5; D: TRBD1; J: TRBJ1-5; size: NA; DNA: TGTGCCAGCAGCCGCGGGACAGGATATCAGCCCCAGCATTTT; CDR3: CASSRGTGYQPQHF
V: TRBV21-1; D: NA; J: TRBJ2-3; size: NA; DNA: TGTGCCAGCAGGGGGGGGCCTTATACGCAGTATTTT; CDR3: CASRGGPYTQYF
V: TRBV4-2; D: NA; J: TRBJ2-7; size: NA; DNA: TGTGCCAGCAGCTCCGGGACTTCCTTTAGCGAGCAGTACTTC; CDR3: CASSSGTSFSEQYF
V: TRBV27; D: NA; J: TRBJ2-2; size: NA; DNA: TGTGCCAGCAGGTCGAACACCGGGGAGCTGTTTTTT; CDR3: CASRSNTGELFF
V: TRBV5-4; D: NA; J: TRBJ2-7; size: NA; DNA: TGTGCCACAGGAAGCGTGAGCTCCTACGAGCAGTACTTC; CDR3: CATGSVSSYEQYF
V: TRBV28; D: NA; J: TRBJ1-6; size: NA; DNA: TGTGCCAGCAGCCCACAGAGCTCCTATAATTCACCCCTCCACTTT; CDR3: CASSPQSSYNSPLHF
V: TRBV12-5; D: NA; J: TRBJ2-7; size: NA; DNA: TGTGCTAGTGGTCCCCCCGGCAGTCATCCCTACGAGCAGTACTTC; CDR3: CASGPPGSHPYEQYF
V: TRBV28; D: NA; J: TRBJ1-2; size: NA; DNA: TGTGCCAGCAGTTTAGCTGGTGGCTACACCTTC; CDR3: CASSLAGGYTF